This T cell receptor (beta chain) was recovered during a study of blood T cell repertoires in COVID-19. On the study more broadly: Some COVID-19 samples were acute and others convalescent; all came from the United States, Italy and Spain. The cDNA or gDNA used as material had been derived from T cells, B-cell-depleted T cells, or PBMCs.

Authors' analysis steps: Estimates of nucleated cell counts were drawn from the amplification of reference gene primers. This table comes from immunoSEQ multiplex PCR, and its TCRdb copy is limited to in-frame clones, with some not included. V and J calls plus clone size are reproduced from that table; the DNA served to infer D and trimming. The repertoire includes approximately 89,000 clones, 87% of them detected once, and roughly 4.3% sits in the top ten. This CDR3 has 15 amino acids. Trimming removed 0 bases from V and 7 bases from J; junction bases left unmatched: 5. The germline CDR1 and CDR2 sequences are SGDLS and YYNGEE.

The chain couples TRBV9 to TRBJ2-1; 9 bases are a match to TRBD2. The sequenced sample consisted of peripheral blood. The sequence was obtained from a man between 70 and 80 years old with acute or convalescent COVID-19. The CDR3 protein is CASSVATTSGNEQFF. The CDR3 region has the DNA TGTGCCAGCAGCGTAGCTACGACTAGCGGTAATGAGCAGTTCTTC.